The 24 T cell receptor beta chains below come from one sample, sequenced in a study of radiotherapy plus CTLA-4 blockade in lung cancer. Method: immunoSEQ multiplex PCR; TCRdb's copy keeps in-frame clones and lacks some. The data contain 52,000 or so clones, approximately 82% of them singletons. The sample was peripheral blood, taken from a patient treated with radiotherapy plus ipilimumab. Every receptor here comes from a human donor with non-small cell lung cancer whose response to radiotherapy plus ipilimumab could not be evaluated.

The rearrangement joins TRBV5-1 to TRBJ1-3; 8 bases match TRBD1. This CDR3 has 16 residues. Germline CDR1 SGHRS, CDR2 YFSETQ. V was clipped by 4 bases and J by 0 bases; unmatched bases: 6. CDR3 sequence reads: CASSPRDRSSGNTIYF. In nucleotides, the CDR3 is TGCGCCAGCAGCCCCCGGGACAGGAGCTCTGGAAACACCATATATTTT.

The count of this clone is one. This rearrangement joins TRBV7-9 to TRBJ1-1, with a weak D call TRBD1 (6 bases). V lost 5 bases to trimming and J lost 10 bases, with 20 bases between them. CDR1 is SEHNR and CDR2 is FQNEAQ in the germline V gene (reference sequence). The length of the CDR3 is 14 residues. CDR3 in amino acids: CASSEHGGAGGAFF. The CDR3 nucleotides read TGTGCCAGCAGCGAGCACGGGGGGGCAGGCGGAGCTTTCTTT. The variable domain in full, with the rest retrieved from reference TRBV7-9 and TRBJ1-1, is DTGVSQNPRHKITKRGQNVTFRCDPISEHNRLYWYRQTLGQGPEFLTYFQNEAQLEKSRLLSDRFSAERPKGSFSTLEIQRTEQGDSAMYLCASSEHGGAGGAFFGQGTRLTVV.

The chain has TRBV9 and TRBJ2-2, with 10 nucleotides matching TRBD2. The CDR3 runs 16 residues. Losses at the gene ends were 4 bases for V and 2 bases for J; bases not matched to a gene: 5. The germline CDR1 and CDR2 sequences are SGDLS and YYNGEE. The CDR3 sequence is CASSSRTSGNTGELFF. Here the CDR3 DNA reads TGTGCCAGCAGCTCTCGGACTAGCGGCAACACCGGGGAGCTGTTTTTT.

This clone has a handful of counts. CDR3 sequence (DNA): TGCGCCAGCAGCCAAGATGACCGCGGGGGGGCAGCCCAGTACTTC. It translates to CASSQDDRGGAAQYF. The rearrangement uses TRBV4-1 and TRBJ2-5, with 9 bases lining up with TRBD2. Germline V gene sequence: CDR1 MGHRA, CDR2 YSYEKL. CDR3 size: 15 residues. The trim removed 0 bases at V and 9 bases at J, leaving 8 bases unmatched.

V is TRBV27 and J is TRBJ2-7, with a possible D match to TRBD1 (6 bases). This CDR3 region has 13 residues. Trimming took off 4 bases at V and 4 bases at J, with 11 bases between the two ends. Per the germline V gene, CDR1 is MNHEY and CDR2 is SMNVEV (reference sequence). The CDR3 DNA reads TGTGCCAGCAGTTACCAGGGGCCTTACGAGCAGTACTTC. This sequence encodes CASSYQGPYEQYF.

This clone was observed a single time. The chain links TRBV27 to TRBJ2-5, with TRBD2 identical over 10 bases. V shed 2 bases and J 0 bases; nucleotides not matched to a gene: 9. In germline, CDR1 is MNHEY, CDR2 SMNVEV (reference sequence). The CDR3 extends over 18 amino acids. In DNA form, the CDR3 reads TGTGCCAGCAGTTTAGTGAGCGGGAGGGAGAAGTACCAAGAGACCCAGTACTTC. Its protein is CASSLVSGREKYQETQYF.

This chain links TRBV5-1 with TRBJ2-3, with TRBD2 identical over 15 bases. The CDR3 length is 17 residues. V trimming: 4 bases; J trimming: 3 bases; junction bases outside the gene matches: 6. Germline V gives CDR1 SGHRS, CDR2 YFSETQ. In DNA form, the CDR3 reads TGCGCCAGCAGCCTGGGACTAGCGGGGGGCGGAACAGATACGCAGTATTTT. This gives the protein CASSLGLAGGGTDTQYF.

J is TRBJ1-1 and V is TRBV11-3; 7 nucleotides line up with TRBD1. CDR1 and CDR2 (germline): SGHNT, YENEEA. The V and J ends lost 11 bases and 4 bases, in that order; junction bases with no gene match: 13. This CDR3 is built from 14 residues. The CDR3 DNA follows: TGTGCCTCAAGCCAAAACGACAGGGCCACTGAAGCTTTCTTT. Translating gives CASSQNDRATEAFF.

The CDR3 region is CASTLDSPYEQYF. The CDR3 DNA reads TGTGCCAGCACCCTCGACAGCCCCTACGAGCAGTACTTC. The chain uses TRBV28 and TRBJ2-7; a weak D match, TRBD1 (5 bases). Germline V gene data show CDR1 as MDHEN and CDR2 as SYDVKM. The CDR3 covers 13 residues. Trimming took 7 bases from V and 2 from J, leaving 12 bases between them.

This clone was counted only a few times. It may be a read error: a sequence one base away is much more abundant. The gene calls are TRBV5-1 and TRBJ1-2; 9 bases line up with TRBD1. The CDR3 totals 12 residues. V lost 3 bases to trimming and J lost 8 bases; unmatched junction nucleotides: 2. In germline, CDR1 is SGHRS, CDR2 YFSETQ. CDR3 loop: CASSSTGGGYTF. In DNA, the CDR3 is TGCGCCAGCAGCTCCACAGGGGGCGGCTACACCTTC. The full variable domain, with the rest looked up from reference TRBV5-1 and TRBJ1-2, is KAGVTQTPRYLIKTRGQQVTLSCSPISGHRSVSWYQQTPGQGLQFLFEYFSETQRNKGNFPGRFSGRQFSNSRSEMNVSTLELGDSALYLCASSSTGGGYTFGSGTRLTVV.

The chain is built from TRBV19 and TRBJ1-3; D possibly corresponds to TRBD1 (6 bases). The CDR3 runs 13 residues. V lost 6 bases and J lost 3, with 9 bases in between. Germline loops: CDR1 LNHDA, CDR2 SQIVND (reference sequence). The CDR3 loop reads CASSGTFGNTIYF. Here the CDR3 DNA reads TGTGCCAGTAGCGGGACATTTGGAAACACCATATATTTT. Complete variable domain (other parts from reference TRBV19 and TRBJ1-3): DGGITQSPKYLFRKEGQNVTLSCEQNLNHDAMYWYRQDPGQGLRLIYYSQIVNDFQKGDIAEGYSVSREKKESFPLTVTSAQKNPTAFYLCASSGTFGNTIYFGEGSWLTVV.

The rearrangement joins TRBV27 to TRBJ2-7; tentatively, D is TRBD2 (5 bases). CDR1 and CDR2 from the germline V gene are MNHEY and SMNVEV (reference sequence). CDR3 size: 19 residues. The V gene lost 1 base and the J gene lost 2 bases, with 24 bases spanning the gap. CDR3 region: CASSLFWAPGLSGPYEQYF. The CDR3 DNA follows: TGTGCCAGCAGTTTATTCTGGGCCCCCGGCCTGAGCGGACCCTACGAGCAGTACTTC.

This chain uses TRBV6-5 with TRBJ2-5; D is ambiguous. Germline loops: CDR1 MNHEY, CDR2 SVGAGI. V was clipped by 5 bases and J by 7 bases, with 11 bases between them. This CDR3 comprises 12 residues. The CDR3 sequence is CASSPLVGTQYF. CDR3 DNA sequence: TGTGCCAGCAGTCCTCTAGTAGGGACCCAGTACTTC.

The chain recombines TRBV6-6 with TRBJ2-3; 9 bases align to TRBD2. This CDR3 has 14 residues. Germline V gene data show CDR1 as MNHNY and CDR2 as SVGAGI (reference sequence). V lost 8 bases, J lost 5 bases, and 8 bases stayed unmatched. The CDR3 protein is CASCSGGGGDTQYF. CDR3 in DNA: TGTGCCAGCTGTAGCGGGGGAGGGGGAGATACGCAGTATTTT.

The chain employs TRBV27 and TRBJ1-6, with D possibly being TRBD1 (6 bases). CDR3 size: 12 residues. V was pared by 6 bases and J by 11 bases, with 11 bases between. Per the germline V gene, CDR1 is MNHEY and CDR2 is SMNVEV (reference sequence). The CDR3 reads CASSPKGAPLHF. CDR3 DNA sequence: TGTGCCAGCAGCCCAAAGGGGGCACCCCTCCACTTT.

Regarding this clone: Different DNA sequences within this sample yield the same CDR3. For the CDR3, the DNA is TGCGCCAGCAGCTTGGGACAGGGGGCCTACGAGCAGTACTTC. This codes for CASSLGQGAYEQYF. This rearrangement joins TRBV5-1 to TRBJ2-7; 9 bases match TRBD1. The CDR3 extends over 14 amino acids. The V and J ends lost 0 bases and 2 bases, in that order; junction bases with no gene match: 0. From germline, CDR1 is SGHRS and CDR2 YFSETQ.

This clone was recorded a few times. V usage is TRBV6-5 and J usage is TRBJ1-5, with D maybe TRBD1 (5 bases). Germline V gene lookup returns CDR1 MNHEY and CDR2 SVGAGI. The CDR3 is made up of 16 amino acids. Deletions cut 2 bases from V and 4 bases from J, with 15 bases between. In nucleotides, the CDR3 is TGTGCCAGCAGTTACGCCACAGGCCGAAGGAATCAGCCCCAGCATTTT. Translating gives CASSYATGRRNQPQHF.

The V call is TRBV18, the J call TRBJ2-7, with 9 nucleotides matching TRBD1. The germline V gene encodes CDR1 KGHSH and CDR2 LQKENI. This CDR3 comprises 14 residues. Trimming cost V 6 bases and J 3 bases; bases outside gene matches: 6. CDR3 DNA: TGTGCCAGCTCGCCCGGGACAGGGTTCTACGAGCAGTACTTC. Its protein is CASSPGTGFYEQYF.

This chain uses TRBV9 with TRBJ2-2; 8 bases match TRBD2. Germline V gene lookup returns CDR1 SGDLS and CDR2 YYNGEE. V was clipped by 10 bases and J by 3 bases; unmatched bases: 5. This CDR3 region has 13 residues. Here the CDR3 DNA reads TGTGCCTCGGGGGGGGCCGACACCGGGGAGCTGTTTTTT. Its translation: CASGGADTGELFF.

The chain employs TRBV14 and TRBJ2-3; D gene unclear. CDR1 SGHDN and CDR2 FVKESK come from the germline V gene. V dropped 0 bases and J dropped 0 bases, with 7 bases sitting between them. The CDR3 is 15 amino acids. The CDR3 sequence is CASSQDWSSTDTQYF. The CDR3 DNA follows: TGTGCCAGCAGCCAAGATTGGAGCAGCACAGATACGCAGTATTTT. Supplemented by reference TRBV14 and TRBJ2-3, the full variable domain reads EAGVTQFPSHSVIEKGQTVTLRCDPISGHDNLYWYRRVMGKEIKFLLHFVKESKQDESGMPNNRFLAERTGGTYSTLKVQPAELEDSGVYFCASSQDWSSTDTQYFGPGTRLTVL.

The chain has TRBV6-1 and TRBJ2-5; a weak D match, TRBD2 (7 bases). V was shortened by 7 bases and J by 4 bases, with 19 bases between the two germline ends. The CDR3 has 15 amino acids. Germline values: CDR1 MNHNS, CDR2 SASEGT. CDR3 sequence: CASKGGGARRETQYF. The CDR3 DNA follows: TGTGCCAGCAAAGGGGGAGGGGCAAGGCGAGAGACCCAGTACTTC.

The chain couples TRBV19 to TRBJ1-5, with a tentative D call TRBD1 (5 bases). The CDR3 is 18 amino acids. Per the germline V gene, CDR1 is LNHDA and CDR2 is SQIVND (reference sequence). The V and J ends lost 4 bases and 1 base respectively, with 20 bases between them. This CDR3 reads CASSTRLFRVLSNQPQHF. DNA of the CDR3: TGTGCCAGTAGTACTAGATTGTTCAGGGTCTTGAGCAATCAGCCCCAGCATTTT.

J is TRBJ1-5 and V is TRBV6-6; 8 bases agree with TRBD1. The CDR3 has 15 residues. CDR1 is MNHNY and CDR2 is SVGAGI in the germline V gene (reference sequence). Germline trimming cut 1 base from V and 5 bases from J; bases unmatched to any gene: 4. This CDR3 is CASSYLDRDDQPQHF. The CDR3 region has the DNA TGTGCCAGCAGTTACTTGGACAGGGACGATCAGCCCCAGCATTTT.

This chain connects TRBV5-4 to TRBJ2-5; D possibly corresponds to TRBD2 (6 bases). Looked up from germline, CDR1 is SGHNT and CDR2 is YYREEE (reference sequence). The CDR3 spans 13 residues. Deletions cut 5 bases from V and 2 bases from J, with 10 bases between. This CDR3 reads CASRRDFQETQYF. The CDR3 DNA sequence: TGTGCCAGCAGAAGGGACTTTCAAGAGACCCAGTACTTC.